Following are 25 T cell receptor beta chains from one sample sequenced in a study of identifying expanded T cells in peripheral blood. Profiled with immunoSEQ multiplex PCR; TCRdb holds only in-frame clones, not every one. The sample shows 50,000 to 65,000 clones, approximately 83% of them seen only once. Sequenced sample: blood. Source of these receptors: a person aged 18 to 70 in good health.

The rearrangement uses TRBV14 and TRBJ1-2; D is ambiguous. Trimming left V 1 base short and J 5 bases short, with 11 bases between. The germline CDR1 and CDR2 sequences are SGHDN and FVKESK. The CDR3 spans 14 residues. The CDR3 DNA reads TGTGCCAGCAGCCAAGTCGAGGAGAGGTATGGCTACACCTTC. Protein sequence: CASSQVEERYGYTF.

The genes are TRBV12-2 and TRBJ2-1; the table's D call, TRBD2, was not checked against the DNA. TRBV12-2 is described as a pseudogene. This CDR3 has 17 residues. The CDR3 loop is CASRPTPARSSYNEQFF. Here the CDR3 DNA reads TGTGCAAGTCGCCCAACCCCGGCTAGGAGCTCCTACAATGAGCAGTTCTTC.

The chain employs TRBV19 and TRBJ2-1; 14 bases are shared with TRBD2. This CDR3 has 15 residues. The germline gives CDR1 LNHDA, CDR2 SQIVND (reference sequence). The trim removed 7 bases at V and 10 bases at J, leaving 9 bases unmatched. In DNA form, the CDR3 reads TGTGCCAGTAAGGCAGGGACTAGCGGGAGCGGGGAGCAGTTCTTC. As protein: CASKAGTSGSGEQFF.

This chain connects TRBV6-5 to TRBJ2-7, with a weak D call TRBD1 (6 bases). Trimming took off 7 bases at V and 3 bases at J, with 10 bases between the two ends. The CDR3 sequence is 12 residues long. Looked up from germline, CDR1 is MNHEY and CDR2 is SVGAGI. The CDR3 region is CASTDSGYEQYV. CDR3 nucleotide sequence: TGTGCCAGCACGGACAGTGGCTACGAGCAGTACGTC.

This chain links TRBV5-1 with TRBJ2-3; D may match TRBD1 or TRBD2 (5 bases each). There are 15 residues in the CDR3. CDR1 is SGHRS and CDR2 is YFSETQ in the germline V gene. Trimming cost V 2 bases and J 3 bases, with 13 bases left between them. CDR3 nucleotide sequence: TGCGCCAGCAGCTTCGCCGGGACCGTTACAGATACGCAGTATTTT. Translated, it gives CASSFAGTVTDTQYF. The variable domain in full, with the rest retrieved from reference TRBV5-1 and TRBJ2-3, is KAGVTQTPRYLIKTRGQQVTLSCSPISGHRSVSWYQQTPGQGLQFLFEYFSETQRNKGNFPGRFSGRQFSNSRSEMNVSTLELGDSALYLCASSFAGTVTDTQYFGPGTRLTVL.

V is TRBV5-4 and J is TRBJ2-7, with a weak D call TRBD2 (5 bases). This CDR3 is 16 amino acids long. Looked up from germline, CDR1 is SGHNT and CDR2 is YYREEE (reference sequence). V shed 3 bases and J shed 3 bases, with 19 bases lying between them. The CDR3 coding sequence is TGTGCCAGCAGCTCGGGCCGGGAAGGACTCCACTACGAGCAGTACTTC. Translated, it gives CASSSGREGLHYEQYF. Variable domain in full (rest from reference TRBV5-4 and TRBJ2-7): ETGVTQSPTHLIKTRGQQVTLRCSSQSGHNTVSWYQQALGQGPQFIFQYYREEENGRGNFPPRFSGLQFPNYSSELNVNALELDDSALYLCASSSGREGLHYEQYFGPGTRLTVT.

This sequence joins TRBV27 and TRBJ1-5; 7 positions agree with TRBD1. V dropped 5 bases and J dropped 7; count of bases not matched to a gene: 5. This CDR3 is built from 13 residues. From germline, CDR1 is MNHEY and CDR2 SMNVEV (reference sequence). The CDR3 loop reads CASSPDRDQPQHF. The CDR3 DNA is TGTGCCAGCAGTCCCGACAGGGACCAGCCCCAGCATTTT.

This clone came up a few times. The genes are TRBV27 and TRBJ1-1; 7 nucleotides line up with TRBD1. The CDR3 extends over 15 amino acids. J was trimmed by 4 bases and V by 4 bases; bases with no gene match: 9. Germline CDR1 MNHEY, CDR2 SMNVEV (reference sequence). CDR3: CASSSMTGQLTEAFF. The CDR3 DNA follows: TGTGCCAGCAGTTCAATGACAGGGCAACTCACTGAAGCTTTCTTT.

This chain links TRBV28 with TRBJ2-6; no clear D gene. The V end lost 5 bases, the J end lost 0 bases, and 5 bases lay between the germline ends. CDR3 length: 14 amino acids. Per germline, CDR1 MDHEN and CDR2 SYDVKM. CDR3 sequence (DNA): TGTGCCAGCAGTCATCTCTCTGGGGCCAACGTCCTGACTTTC. Amino acids: CASSHLSGANVLTF.

This chain uses TRBV20-1 with TRBJ1-2, with D unresolved. CDR3 size: 10 residues. CDR1 is DFQATT, CDR2 SNEGSKA, per germline (reference sequence). V was shortened by 6 bases and J by 5 bases, with 7 bases between the two germline ends. CDR3 sequence (DNA): TGCAGTGCCTTCCAGTATGGCTACACCTTC. Translating it yields CSAFQYGYTF.

V gene TRBV6-1 combines with J gene TRBJ2-7, with 8 bases that match TRBD2. Germline CDR1 reads MNHNS; CDR2 reads SASEGT. V gave up 2 bases and J gave up 2 bases; unmatched junction bases: 5. There are 15 residues in the CDR3. CDR3 nucleotide sequence: TGTGCCAGCAGTGAAATGGCGGGGGGTCCCTACGAGCAGTACGTC. Amino acid sequence: CASSEMAGGPYEQYV.

J is TRBJ1-1 and V is TRBV5-6; D not resolved. The CDR3 runs 11 residues. Deletions cut 6 bases from V and 7 bases from J, with 10 bases between. CDR1 and CDR2 from the germline V gene are SGHDT and YYEEEE. DNA for the CDR3: TGTGCCAGCAACCGCCGGGGTGAAGCTTTCTTT. Amino acids: CASNRRGEAFF.

The chain uses TRBV7-2 and TRBJ2-2, with a possible D match to TRBD2 (5 bases). The CDR3 runs 13 residues. V gave up 5 bases and J gave up 6 bases, with 10 bases separating them. The germline CDR1 and CDR2 sequences are SGHTA and FQGNSA. CDR3 in amino acids: CASSLDFSGELFF. The CDR3 nucleotides read TGTGCCAGCAGCCTGGACTTCTCCGGGGAGCTGTTTTTT.

The chain uses TRBV9 and TRBJ2-3, with D possibly matching TRBD2 (6 bases). The germline V gene has CDR1 SGDLS and CDR2 YYNGEE. V was pared by 3 bases and J by 7 bases, with 21 bases between. The CDR3 totals 16 residues. The DNA of the CDR3 is TGTGCCAGCAGCGCCCACCGGGACTTACCCTATTATACGCAGTATTTT. Translated, it gives CASSAHRDLPYYTQYF. The whole variable domain, filled in from reference TRBV9 and TRBJ2-3, reads DSGVTQTPKHLITATGQRVTLRCSPRSGDLSVYWYQQSLDQGLQFLIQYYNGEERAKGNILERFSAQQFPDLHSELNLSSLELGDSALYFCASSAHRDLPYYTQYFGPGTRLTVL.

This rearrangement joins TRBV5-6 to TRBJ2-3, with 10 bases fitting TRBD2. The ends lost 3 bases at V and 0 bases at J; junction bases unmatched: 4. Germline values: CDR1 SGHDT, CDR2 YYEEEE. The CDR3 sequence is 16 residues long. CDR3 sequence reads: CASSYGLAASTDTQYF. The DNA for the CDR3 is TGTGCCAGCAGCTACGGACTAGCGGCTAGCACAGATACGCAGTATTTT.

The chain recombines TRBV21-1 with TRBJ1-5. TRBV21-1 is termed a pseudogene. This CDR3 region has 12 residues. CDR3 sequence reads: CASSPMRGPQHF. Written as DNA, the CDR3 is TGTGCCAGCAGTCCAATGCGGGGGCCCCAGCATTTT.

The rearrangement uses TRBV30 and TRBJ2-2; D might be TRBD2 (6 bases). This CDR3 region has 16 residues. The V gene's germline CDR1 is GTSNPN and CDR2 SVGIG (reference sequence). V gave up 5 bases and J gave up 6 bases, with 22 bases separating them. The CDR3 nucleotides are TGTGCCTGGGAGGGTATTGGGGGAGGCGAAGCCGGGGAGCTGTTTTTT. This gives the protein CAWEGIGGGEAGELFF. The variable domain in full, with the rest retrieved from reference TRBV30 and TRBJ2-2, is SQTIHQWPATLVQPVGSPLSLECTVEGTSNPNLYWYRQAAGRGLQLLFYSVGIGQISSEVPQNLSASRPQDRQFILSSKKLLLSDSGFYLCAWEGIGGGEAGELFFGEGSRLTVL.

V gene TRBV28 combines with J gene TRBJ2-7; no firm D call. Germline CDR1 reads MDHEN; CDR2 reads SYDVKM. The V end was cut by 4 bases, the J end by 3 bases, with 10 bases between. This CDR3 spans 13 amino acids. This chain's CDR3 is CASSYVHNYEQYV. In nucleotides, the CDR3 is TGTGCCAGCAGTTATGTGCATAACTACGAGCAGTACGTC.

The chain combines TRBV11-2 with TRBJ1-2; no firm D call. V lost 1 base and J lost 7, with 19 bases in between. From germline, CDR1 is SGHAT and CDR2 FQNNGV. The CDR3 runs 16 residues. The CDR3 spells CASSLVGQPAQSGYTF. As DNA, the CDR3 is TGTGCCAGCAGCTTAGTAGGGCAGCCGGCTCAAAGTGGCTACACCTTC.

Only one count was recorded for this clone. CDR3 DNA sequence: TGTGCCAGCACTGGGGCTATGAGGAACACTGAAGCTTTCTTT. Encoded protein: CASTGAMRNTEAFF. V gene TRBV6-1 combines with J gene TRBJ1-1; weak D call: TRBD1 (5 bases). The germline gives CDR1 MNHNS, CDR2 SASEGT. Trimming took 7 bases from V and 1 from J, leaving 13 bases between them. The CDR3 length is 14 residues.

The CDR3 DNA follows: TGCAGCGCTCAGAGGACAGGGGGAACAGATACGCAGTATTTT. This sequence encodes CSAQRTGGTDTQYF. The V gene is TRBV29-1, the J gene TRBJ2-3; 10 bases agree with TRBD1. J lost 3 bases, V lost 7 bases, and 7 bases had no gene match. Germline V gene lookup returns CDR1 SQVTM and CDR2 ANQGSEA. This CDR3 contains 14 residues.

This chain uses TRBV18 with TRBJ2-1; no definite D call. Germline values: CDR1 KGHSH, CDR2 LQKENI. Trimming removed 2 bases from V and 7 bases from J, with 12 bases in between. The CDR3 has 14 residues. The CDR3 DNA reads as TGTGCCAGCTCACCAATAGGCGGATCTAATGAGCAGTTCTTC. Protein sequence: CASSPIGGSNEQFF.

The chain is built from TRBV5-4 and TRBJ1-2; D may be TRBD1 (5 bases). Germline V gene lookup returns CDR1 SGHNT and CDR2 YYREEE (reference sequence). The CDR3 length is 16 residues. Between the trimmed V and J ends, which lost 0 bases and 5 bases, there was a span of 17 bases. DNA of the CDR3: TGTGCCAGCAGCTTGGGCTTCACTGACAGCGTTTATGGCTACACCTTC. Translating it yields CASSLGFTDSVYGYTF.

The gene calls are TRBV5-1 and TRBJ2-2; TRBD1 aligns across 10 bases. The CDR3 covers 14 residues. The germline V gene has CDR1 SGHRS and CDR2 YFSETQ. V lost 6 bases, J lost 7 bases, and 6 bases stayed unmatched. CDR3 in amino acids: CASKTGGDGGELFF. The CDR3 DNA reads as TGCGCCAGCAAGACAGGGGGCGATGGCGGGGAGCTGTTTTTT.

The chain links TRBV5-1 to TRBJ2-5; TRBD2 might be the D (5 bases). The CDR3 consists of 13 residues. In germline, CDR1 is SGHRS, CDR2 YFSETQ. V was cut by 0 bases and J by 5 bases, with 8 bases left in between. CDR3 sequence reads: CASSLAQRETQYF. CDR3 in DNA: TGCGCCAGCAGCTTGGCCCAGCGGGAGACCCAGTACTTC.